A single TCR beta chain is shown here with its context. V lost 4 bases and J 2 bases, leaving 19 bases between the germline ends. CDR3 size: 17 residues. Germline-derived CDR1 and CDR2 are MDHEN and SYDVKM. The method was immunoSEQ multiplex PCR; TCRdb's version includes in-frame clones alone and lacks a portion of them. The sample records about 45,000 clones, roughly 86% being singletons. This entry comes from a study of PD-L1 blockade in urothelial cancer. The time point was: peripheral blood 6 weeks after treatment start. The TCR sequence derives from a man in his fifties or sixties with urothelial cancer. The material was PBMCs, obtained around atezolizumab (anti-PD-L1) treatment. The rearrangement joins TRBV28 to TRBJ2-3; the D gene is possibly TRBD2 (6 bases). CDR3: CASSSISLALNTDTQYF. In DNA, the CDR3 is TGTGCCAGCAGTTCCATTTCCCTAGCGCTGAACACAGATACGCAGTATTTT.